This T cell receptor (beta chain) derives from a study of T cell responses to AZD1222 COVID-19 vaccine. In the case of this clone: Its target is not known.

Study-level findings and limits: Scientists sampled the repertoires only once the peak T cell response had passed. Breadth and depth of Spike-specific TCRs rose after two AZD1222 doses.

Sequencing was performed with immunoSEQ multiplex PCR; in TCRdb, only in-frame clones are kept and a portion is missing. This table has 100,000 or so clones, 80% to 90% appearing once. This CDR3 is 15 amino acids long. V gene TRBV21-1 combines with J gene TRBJ1-2; the table's D call of TRBD1 was not tested on the DNA. TRBV21-1 is given as a pseudogene. Source: peripheral blood, taken on day 0 of AZD1222 vaccination. The sequence was collected from an adult in good health. CDR3 in DNA: TGTGCCAGCAGCAAAGGCCAGGACAGGGGGCACGGCTACACCTTC. This gives the protein CASSKGQDRGHGYTF.